These T cell receptor beta chains were read from a single sample in a study of blood T cell repertoires in COVID-19. TCRdb keeps only in-frame clones here, not all; method: immunoSEQ multiplex PCR. The sample lists approximately 240,000 clones; about 85% were seen once. Material: peripheral blood. Source of these receptors: a woman in her late teens or twenties who had recovered from COVID-19. Each CDR3 is given with its conserved first and last residue. Fields, in order: J gene, V gene, clone size, D gene, CDR3 DNA, CDR3 protein. The D gene is left open where the match is weak. The size field is filled for only some rows; it gives once, few, many or a size class.

TRBJ2-7 TRBV25-1 once TRBD2 TGTGCCAGTGCGACTAGCGGGAGTCGAGAGCAGTACTTC CASATSGSREQYF
TRBJ1-1 TRBV27 . . TGTGCCAGCAGTTTATTCGGTGGTCAGGGGACTGAAGCTTTCTTT CASSLFGGQGTEAFF
TRBJ2-4 TRBV29-1 . TRBD2 TGCAGCGTTGAGGTTTTGACTAGCGGGTATCAGTACTTC CSVEVLTSGYQYF
TRBJ2-7 TRBV5-1 few . TGCGCCAGCAGGGGACAAGGATCCTACGAGCAGTACTTC CASRGQGSYEQYF
TRBJ2-7 TRBV9 . TRBD2 TGTGCCAGCAGCGTAGCCAGCGGGAGTGTAGGAGAGCAGTACTTC CASSVASGSVGEQYF
TRBJ2-5 TRBV2 once . TGTGCCAGCAGAACGGGACTCCAAGAGACCCAGTACTTC CASRTGLQETQYF
TRBJ1-4 TRBV30 few . TGTGCCTGGAGTACCGGGGATGCAACTAATGAAAAACTGTTTTTT CAWSTGDATNEKLFF
TRBJ1-2 TRBV7-6 . . TGTGCCAGCAGCTTAGCTGGGGCCCCCTATGGCTACACCTTC CASSLAGAPYGYTF
TRBJ2-2 TRBV28 few TRBD2 TGTGCCAGCACCATAGCGGGCGGCGGGGAGCTGTTTTTT CASTIAGGGELFF
TRBJ1-1 TRBV2 . . TGTGCCAGCAGTGAACGAGGGAGAAACACTGAAGCTTTCTTT CASSERGRNTEAFF
TRBJ1-2 TRBV13 . . TGTGCCAGCAGCTTCCTTACAGGGATGAGCTATGGCTACACCTTC CASSFLTGMSYGYTF
TRBJ2-2 TRBV7-9 many . TGTGCCAGCAGCCCAAAAACTCCGACAGACGGGGAGCTGTTTTTT CASSPKTPTDGELFF
TRBJ2-7 TRBV29-1 . . TGCAGCGTTGTTGACAGGATCTCCTACGAGCAGTACTTC CSVVDRISYEQYF
TRBJ2-7 TRBV20-1 . . TGCAGTGCTAGTGAACTAGAGGGTTTAGGATACGAGCAGTACTTC CSASELEGLGYEQYF
TRBJ2-2 TRBV7-9 . TRBD2 TGTGCCACCCCGGGACTAGCGGGAGGGCAAGTCGGGGAGCTGTTTTTT CATPGLAGGQVGELFF
TRBJ2-1 TRBV5-4 . . TGTGCCAGCAGCTTGGAATTTATTACAAGCTCCTACAATGAGCAGTTCTTC CASSLEFITSSYNEQFF
TRBJ1-1 TRBV29-1 . TRBD1 TGCAGCGCGGACAGGCCTGGAACTGAAGCTTTCTTT CSADRPGTEAFF
TRBJ1-2 TRBV27 once TRBD1 TGTGCCAGCAGACCCTGGGGCGAGGGACAGCGAGAGGGCTACACCTTC CASRPWGEGQREGYTF
TRBJ1-2 TRBV30 once TRBD1 TGTGCCTGGAGTATGGAGGGGGCAGGCTATGGCTACACCTTC CAWSMEGAGYGYTF
TRBJ2-3 TRBV7-2 once . TGTGCCAGCAGCTTAATGGGACTCCCTAGCACAGATACGCAGTATTTT CASSLMGLPSTDTQYF
TRBJ2-1 TRBV11-1 . TRBD2 TGTGCCAGCAGCCGACGGACTAGCGGGAGAGAGCAGTTCTTC CASSRRTSGREQFF
TRBJ2-7 TRBV4-3 few TRBD2 TGCGCCAGCAGCCCTGGACTAGCGGGGGTATACGAGCAGTACTTC CASSPGLAGVYEQYF
TRBJ2-1 TRBV28 . . TGTGCCAGCAGTTTTTCAGGGTTCAATACGTTCTTC CASSFSGFNTFF
TRBJ1-2 TRBV24-1 . TRBD1 TGTGCCACCAGTGATCCTTTCCAGGGGGACTATGGCTACACCTTC CATSDPFQGDYGYTF
TRBJ1-4 TRBV29-1 . TRBD1 TGCAGCGGGTGGACAGGGCTTGGGGAAAAACTGTTTTTT CSGWTGLGEKLFF
TRBJ1-2 TRBV28 . . TGTGCCAGCAGTTTATACCAGGGTGCCTATGGCTACACCTTC CASSLYQGAYGYTF